These T cell receptor beta chains were read from a single sample in a study of early T cells in non-severe SARS-CoV-2 infection. MiXCR was run by TCRdb on the 5' RACE reads, yielding one entry per CDR3 protein. The sample lists 30,000 to 40,000 distinct CDR3 sequences; less than 6.5% were seen once. The sequenced material came from whole blood. All receptors derive from an adult who was a healthcare worker with PCR-confirmed SARS-CoV-2 infection or an uninfected control (not recorded which). The conserved cysteine and the conserved F or W are not part of the CDR3 here. A row's size may be missing; if present it is once, few, many or a size class.

V	size	J	CDR3
TRBV18	many	TRBJ2-7	ASSPSGGRYEQY
TRBV11-2	.	TRBJ2-1	ASSSGTSGSSYNEQF
TRBV7-9	medium-sized	TRBJ2-7	ASSLSLSSYEQY
TRBV9	many	TRBJ1-6	ASSVVPGESNSPLH
TRBV6-2/TRBV6-3	many	TRBJ2-1	ASSLAGGTSYNEQF
TRBV20-1	few	TRBJ2-5	SASPLGYQETQY
TRBV10-1	few	TRBJ2-7	ASSEAIYDDRPSYEQY
TRBV5-1	many	TRBJ2-1	ASSLEPLAAYNEQF
TRBV11-1	many	TRBJ2-1	ASSFDRDHEQF
TRBV29-1	many	TRBJ2-1	SVFDRTRSYNEQF
TRBV5-6	many	TRBJ2-1	ASSAGTAYNEQF
TRBV6-5	.	TRBJ1-3	ASRRAGTGRSISGNTIY
TRBV6-1	many	TRBJ1-1	ASNPGGVHTEAF
TRBV20-1	.	TRBJ1-1	SARFQTPTFEAF
TRBV6-2/TRBV6-3	many	TRBJ2-1	ASRPGASYNEQF
TRBV6-6	many	TRBJ2-4	ASSQRTGKGAKNIQY
TRBV29-1	many	TRBJ2-7	SVEEPRGSEQY
TRBV12-3/TRBV12-4	many	TRBJ1-4	ASSFSAGGEKLF
TRBV4-2	many	TRBJ2-2	ASSQAGPSNTGELF
TRBV3-1	many	TRBJ1-5	ASSPDYGNQPQH
TRBV7-9	few	TRBJ1-2	ASSSTRGDYGYT
TRBV20-1	many	TRBJ2-1	SASREDEQF
TRBV19	many	TRBJ2-1	ASSMRGGFYNEQF
TRBV9	many	TRBJ1-1	ASSPRGRAEAF
TRBV4-3	many	TRBJ2-5	ASSPGQGMTQY
TRBV5-4	.	TRBJ1-2	ASSLAVGHGYT
TRBV18	.	TRBJ1-2	ASSYSWTDYGYT
TRBV7-2	many	TRBJ2-2	ASSPLRGMNTGELF
TRBV9	.	TRBJ2-5	ASSILTSGGAETQY
TRBV10-3	many	TRBJ2-3	AIRGLANPTTDTQY
TRBV6-4	few	TRBJ2-1	ASSVGREAYNEQF
TRBV20-1	many	TRBJ1-1	SAKRAGGVNTEAF
TRBV2	many	TRBJ2-1	ASSEEGQGYNEQF
TRBV18	many	TRBJ2-5	ASSPGLREETQY
TRBV6-6	many	TRBJ1-5	ASSTGTGLGINQPQH
TRBV28	many	TRBJ2-7	ASTHNRDVNEQY
TRBV6-5	.	TRBJ2-2	ASSPATINTGELF
TRBV14	many	TRBJ2-3	ASSQGPGAGLGDTQY
TRBV29-1	few	TRBJ1-1	SVARTAEAF
TRBV6-2/TRBV6-3	many	TRBJ2-3	ASSSRILADFTDTQY
TRBV5-1	many	TRBJ1-4	ASSFDMLNQKLF
TRBV29-1	many	TRBJ2-1	SGLPEPFGEQF
TRBV10-3	many	TRBJ2-7	AISVEGQLYEQY
TRBV11-2	many	TRBJ2-7	ASSLVGGPSYEQY
TRBV7-9	few	TRBJ1-1	ASSLAGTANTEAF
TRBV2	few	TRBJ2-4	ASSERGGGPNIQY
TRBV5-5	many	TRBJ2-3	ASSLEPGFTDTQY
TRBV6-6	few	TRBJ1-2	ASTRAMDRVAGYT
TRBV10-3	many	TRBJ1-6	ATSEVQGSHSPLH
TRBV6-5	many	TRBJ2-7	ASRSINYEQY
TRBV20-1	many	TRBJ2-7	SAREPGLHFSYEQY
TRBV19	many	TRBJ1-3	ASSPSSGNTIY
TRBV19	many	TRBJ2-1	ASSISGGEWNEQF